A single sample gave rise to the 32 T cell receptor beta chains below, sequenced in a study of radiotherapy plus CTLA-4 blockade in lung cancer. The data were produced by immunoSEQ multiplex PCR, yet TCRdb's version contains in-frame clones alone and is incomplete. The data hold some 43,000 clones, with 82% observed a single time. The sample here was peripheral blood, taken from a patient treated with radiotherapy plus ipilimumab. These receptor sequences come from a human donor with non-small cell lung cancer who had stable disease on radiotherapy plus ipilimumab.

This chain joins TRBV7-8 and TRBJ2-1; 8 nucleotides match TRBD1. J gave up 5 bases and V 5 bases, and 8 bases lay outside the gene matches. The CDR3 is 15 residues long. The germline V gene encodes CDR1 SGHVS and CDR2 FQNEAQ. The CDR3 bases are TGTGCCAGCAGCCCAAGGACAGGGTACGACAATGAGCAGTTCTTC. It codes for CASSPRTGYDNEQFF. Variable domain in full (rest from reference TRBV7-8 and TRBJ2-1): GAGVSQSPRYKVAKRGQDVALRCDPISGHVSLFWYQQALGQGPEFLTYFQNEAQLDKSGLPSDRFFAERPEGSVSTLKIQRTQQEDSAVYLCASSPRTGYDNEQFFGPGTRLTVL.

The gene calls are TRBV11-2 and TRBJ1-1; 10 nucleotides match TRBD1. CDR1 is SGHAT and CDR2 is FQNNGV in the germline V gene. CDR3 length equals 15 residues. Trimming cost V 1 base and J 6 bases; bases outside gene matches: 5. The chain's CDR3 is CASSLALTGGSEAFF. The CDR3 coding sequence is TGTGCCAGCAGCTTAGCCCTGACAGGGGGCTCTGAAGCTTTCTTT.

This chain links TRBV7-2 with TRBJ2-7; TRBD2 matches 7 bases. The CDR3 loop spans 15 amino acids. The germline CDR1 and CDR2 sequences are SGHTA and FQGNSA. V dropped 2 bases and J dropped 2; count of bases not matched to a gene: 6. The CDR3, as DNA: TGTGCCAGCAGCTTATGGGCTAGCGGCGCCTACGAGCAGTACTTC. This sequence encodes CASSLWASGAYEQYF.

V and J are TRBV4-3 and TRBJ1-2, with 9 bases lining up with TRBD1. The V gene's germline CDR1 is LGHNA and CDR2 YSLEER. J was trimmed by 3 bases and V by 0 bases; bases with no gene match: 5. The CDR3 consists of 16 residues. The CDR3 bases are TGCGCCAGCAGCCAAGATCAAGGGACAGGGTACTATGGCTACACCTTC. Its protein is CASSQDQGTGYYGYTF.

The rearrangement links TRBV7-3 to TRBJ2-3, with D possibly being TRBD2 (6 bases). Germline V gene sequence: CDR1 SGHTA, CDR2 FQGTGA. V was pared by 5 bases and J by 0 bases, with 12 bases between. This CDR3 region has 15 residues. This CDR3 is CASSRLASSTDTQYF. The DNA for the CDR3 is TGTGCCAGCAGCCGCCTAGCGTCTAGCACAGATACGCAGTATTTT.

V usage is TRBV18 and J usage is TRBJ1-1; TRBD1 matches at 8 bases. Germline-derived CDR1 and CDR2 are KGHSH and LQKENI. The J segment lost 7 bases and the V segment lost 3 bases, leaving 7 bases of the junction unmatched. This CDR3 comprises 14 residues. CDR3 amino acids: CASSPQGALYEAFF. The CDR3 coding sequence is TGTGCCAGCTCACCTCAGGGGGCCCTCTATGAAGCTTTCTTT.

The chain recombines TRBV19 with TRBJ1-2, with D unresolved. Germline V CDR1 and CDR2: LNHDA, SQIVND (reference sequence). There are 15 residues in the CDR3. V was clipped by 5 bases and J by 0 bases, with 13 bases between them. The CDR3 DNA reads as TGTGCCAGTAGTTCCTTTCCCTCTCCTAACTATGGCTACACCTTC. Translated: CASSSFPSPNYGYTF. Full variable domain (rest looked up from reference TRBV19 and TRBJ1-2): DGGITQSPKYLFRKEGQNVTLSCEQNLNHDAMYWYRQDPGQGLRLIYYSQIVNDFQKGDIAEGYSVSREKKESFPLTVTSAQKNPTAFYLCASSSFPSPNYGYTFGSGTRLTVV.

The V call is TRBV30, the J call TRBJ2-1; 10 nucleotides line up with TRBD2. After removal of 1 base from V and 12 bases from J, the junction contained 3 bases not matched to a gene. CDR1 is GTSNPN, CDR2 SVGIG, per germline (reference sequence). The CDR3 sequence is 12 residues long. The CDR3 DNA reads as TGTGCCTGGAGTGCGAAGCGGGAGGGGCAGTTCTTC. It encodes CAWSAKREGQFF.

The chain links TRBV11-2 to TRBJ1-6, with D perhaps matching TRBD1 (5 bases). CDR1 is SGHAT, CDR2 FQNNGV, per germline. This CDR3 spans 14 amino acids. The V gene lost 4 bases and the J gene lost 9 bases, with 13 bases spanning the gap. CDR3 in DNA: TGTGCCAGCAGCTCTCAGGGTGTCGGTTCACCCCTCCACTTT. Its translation: CASSSQGVGSPLHF.

The chain uses TRBV11-3 and TRBJ2-7; 8 bases match TRBD2. The CDR3 contains 15 residues. J gave up 4 bases and V 5 bases, and 10 bases lay outside the gene matches. Germline V CDR1 and CDR2: SGHNT, YENEEA. The CDR3 nucleotides are TGTGCCAGCAGCCAACTAGCGGCACCGGGGTACGAGCAGTACTTC. Translated, it gives CASSQLAAPGYEQYF.

In the case of this clone: Other DNA sequences in the same sample also yield this CDR3. J is TRBJ1-2 and V is TRBV9, with a possible D match to TRBD1 (5 bases). The CDR3 has 13 amino acids. Looked up from germline, CDR1 is SGDLS and CDR2 is YYNGEE. Trimming took 0 bases from V and 7 from J, leaving 10 bases between them. CDR3 DNA: TGTGCCAGCAGCGTAGGGGGCAGGGCTGGCTACACCTTC. It translates to CASSVGGRAGYTF. Drawing the rest from reference TRBV9 and TRBJ1-2, the complete variable domain is DSGVTQTPKHLITATGQRVTLRCSPRSGDLSVYWYQQSLDQGLQFLIQYYNGEERAKGNILERFSAQQFPDLHSELNLSSLELGDSALYFCASSVGGRAGYTFGSGTRLTVV.

About this clone: Other DNA sequences in this sample translate to the same CDR3. J is TRBJ1-1 and V is TRBV27; the match to TRBD1 covers 8 bases. The CDR3 is 14 amino acids. CDR1 and CDR2 (germline): MNHEY, SMNVEV (reference sequence). V lost 7 bases and J lost 1; bases outside the gene matches: 5. CDR3 in DNA: TGTGCCAGCAACCGACAGGGGCCGAACACTGAAGCTTTCTTT. It yields the protein CASNRQGPNTEAFF.

The chain has TRBV10-1 and TRBJ2-7, with D possibly being TRBD2 (5 bases). Germline-derived CDR1 and CDR2 are WNHNN and SYGVQD (reference sequence). This CDR3 contains 16 residues. The ends were cut back, 3 bases at V and 5 bases at J, with 20 bases in the middle. The CDR3 nucleotides read TGCGCCAGCAGTGACAGCGGCAGGTCGCCGGTCAACGAGCAGTACTTC. Its protein product is CASSDSGRSPVNEQYF.

The chain employs TRBV14 and TRBJ2-2, with D uncertain. Germline loops: CDR1 SGHDN, CDR2 FVKESK. Trimming removed 4 bases from V and 6 bases from J, with 9 bases in between. The CDR3 contains 13 residues. CDR3 DNA: TGTGCCAGCAGCCGACTCTACGCCGGGGAGCTGTTTTTT. Protein sequence: CASSRLYAGELFF.

J is TRBJ2-1 and V is TRBV4-1; D not certain. Germline V gene lookup returns CDR1 MGHRA and CDR2 YSYEKL. V was shortened by 5 bases and J by 0 bases, with 11 bases between the two germline ends. There are 15 residues in the CDR3. The CDR3 loop is CASSEAEASYNEQFF. The CDR3 DNA is TGCGCCAGCAGCGAGGCGGAAGCCTCCTACAATGAGCAGTTCTTC.

The V gene is TRBV7-2, the J gene TRBJ2-5; the match to TRBD2 covers 8 bases. Near its end, the DNA agrees better with TRBJ2-7, so the J call may be wrong. The CDR3 spans 15 residues. The V gene's germline CDR1 is SGHTA and CDR2 FQGNSA. CDR3 amino acids: CASSSGTDLFYEQYF. The DNA for the CDR3 is TGTGCCAGCAGTAGCGGGACCGATCTTTTTTACGAGCAGTACTTC.

The chain is built from TRBV27 and TRBJ2-5; perhaps TRBD1 as D (7 bases). V lost 5 bases and J 14 bases, leaving 21 bases between the germline ends. There are 13 residues in the CDR3. CDR1 and CDR2 from the germline V gene are MNHEY and SMNVEV (reference sequence). In DNA form, the CDR3 reads TGTGCCAGCAGTCACCCTCCAGGGGGGCATGTATACTTC. This encodes CASSHPPGGHVYF.

The chain joins TRBV4-1 to TRBJ2-1; 7 bases line up with TRBD2. Per the germline V gene, CDR1 is MGHRA and CDR2 is YSYEKL. V trimming: 2 bases; J trimming: 5 bases; junction bases outside the gene matches: 21. CDR3 length: 20 amino acids. The DNA for the CDR3 is TGCGCCAGCAGCCAAAAAGTACTGATAGTGCGGGAGCAGTCGGACAATGAGCAGTTCTTC. This encodes CASSQKVLIVREQSDNEQFF.

This clone has more than one count but fewer than ten. The gene calls are TRBV6-4 and TRBJ2-1; possible D gene TRBD2, 6 bases. Trimming removed 0 bases from V and 2 bases from J, with 8 bases in between. Looked up from germline, CDR1 is MRHNA and CDR2 is SNTAGT. The CDR3 loop spans 15 amino acids. CDR3 residues: CASSDSSGPYNEQFF. DNA for the CDR3: TGTGCCAGCAGTGACTCTAGCGGCCCCTACAATGAGCAGTTCTTC.

The gene calls are TRBV5-1 and TRBJ2-3; maybe TRBD1 (8 bases). V lost 0 bases to trimming and J lost 8 bases, with 19 bases between them. Germline assignment: CDR1 SGHRS and CDR2 YFSETQ. The CDR3 consists of 16 residues. The CDR3 DNA is TGCGCCAGCAGCTTGGCAGGAGGACAGGGAGGGGGTACGCAGTATTTT. It yields the protein CASSLAGGQGGGTQYF.

In this sample, this clone turned up a few times. V is TRBV6-5 and J is TRBJ1-2; maybe TRBD1 (5 bases). Germline V gives CDR1 MNHEY, CDR2 SVGAGI. CDR3 length: 16 amino acids. The ends were cut back, 0 bases at V and 2 bases at J, with 13 bases in the middle. The CDR3 protein is CASSYSAGRANYGYTF. In DNA form, the CDR3 reads TGTGCCAGCAGTTACTCTGCCGGCAGGGCGAACTATGGCTACACCTTC.

The chain is built from TRBV6-6 and TRBJ2-1, with 7 bases that match TRBD2. Germline assignment: CDR1 MNHNY and CDR2 SVGAGI (reference sequence). Trimming removed 5 bases from V and 10 bases from J; junction bases left unmatched: 5. There are 12 residues in the CDR3. As DNA, the CDR3 is TGTGCCAGCAGTCGGGAGGCGGGCGAGCAGTTCTTC. Encoded protein: CASSREAGEQFF.

The gene calls are TRBV19 and TRBJ2-3, with D possibly matching TRBD1 (6 bases). Deletions cut 5 bases from V and 1 base from J, with 10 bases between. This CDR3 region has 14 residues. The V gene's germline CDR1 is LNHDA and CDR2 SQIVND (reference sequence). The CDR3 loop reads CASSAGVRTDTQYF. In DNA, the CDR3 is TGTGCCAGTAGTGCAGGGGTTCGCACAGATACGCAGTATTTT.

V is TRBV29-1 and J is TRBJ2-5; TRBD1 matches 8 bases. Trimming cost V 5 bases and J 2 bases; bases outside gene matches: 13. Germline lookup yields CDR1 SQVTM and CDR2 ANQGSEA. The CDR3 extends over 16 amino acids. The CDR3 sequence: CSVWTGWGGGQETQYF. In DNA, the CDR3 is TGCAGCGTTTGGACAGGGTGGGGTGGCGGACAAGAGACCCAGTACTTC.

This sequence joins TRBV15 and TRBJ2-1, with D possibly matching TRBD2 (6 bases). The CDR3 totals 15 residues. The V gene's germline CDR1 is LNHNV and CDR2 YYDKDF (reference sequence). V lost 1 base, J lost 3 bases, and 10 bases lay in between. CDR3 in amino acids: CATSRGTTGYNEQFF. CDR3 sequence (DNA): TGTGCCACCAGCAGAGGGACTACAGGCTACAATGAGCAGTTCTTC.

This chain connects TRBV29-1 to TRBJ2-3; TRBD2 matches 9 bases. V was pared by 2 bases and J by 0 bases, with 3 bases of the junction left unmatched. This CDR3 is 15 amino acids long. The germline V gene encodes CDR1 SQVTM and CDR2 ANQGSEA. CDR3 residues: CSVEITSGSTDTQYF. The DNA for the CDR3 is TGCAGCGTTGAAATTACTAGCGGGAGCACAGATACGCAGTATTTT.

This clone was seen a single time. This chain links TRBV7-2 with TRBJ2-2; 8 bases align to TRBD1. Trimming took 2 bases from V and 5 from J; bases not matched to a gene: 10. Germline V gives CDR1 SGHTA, CDR2 FQGNSA. The CDR3 is made up of 17 amino acids. CDR3 amino acids: CASSLNSDRARTGELFF. The DNA of the CDR3 is TGTGCCAGCAGCTTAAATTCGGACAGGGCCCGAACCGGGGAGCTGTTTTTT.

This sequence joins TRBV9 and TRBJ2-5, with TRBD2 identical over 16 bases. V dropped 4 bases and J dropped 1; count of bases not matched to a gene: 7. Germline lookup yields CDR1 SGDLS and CDR2 YYNGEE. The CDR3 runs to 18 residues. The CDR3 DNA sequence: TGTGCCAGCAGCTCCGGGACTAGCGGGAGGGCCGTCCAAGAGACCCAGTACTTC. Protein: CASSSGTSGRAVQETQYF.

This clone has a single count. J is TRBJ2-7 and V is TRBV27, with unresolved D. CDR1 is MNHEY and CDR2 is SMNVEV in the germline V gene (reference sequence). Trimming removed 7 bases from V and 0 bases from J, with 19 bases in between. The CDR3 loop spans 16 amino acids. The CDR3 sequence: CASTPKATVSSYEQYF. CDR3 coding DNA: TGTGCCAGCACCCCCAAAGCGACCGTTAGCTCCTACGAGCAGTACTTC.

This chain connects TRBV5-4 to TRBJ2-3, with no clear D. Germline V gene data show CDR1 as SGHNT and CDR2 as YYREEE (reference sequence). CDR3 length: 13 residues. The ends were cut back, 3 bases at V and 6 bases at J, with 11 bases in the middle. The CDR3 spells CASSSPLRDTQYF. Here the CDR3 DNA reads TGTGCCAGCAGCTCCCCCCTGAGGGATACGCAGTATTTT.

This clone appeared a few times. The chain employs TRBV9 and TRBJ2-2; the match to TRBD2 covers 8 bases. There are 15 residues in the CDR3. Germline V CDR1 and CDR2: SGDLS, YYNGEE. Trimming took 2 bases from V and 7 from J; bases not matched to a gene: 7. CDR3 nucleotide sequence: TGTGCCAGCAGCGTTAGCGGGACGCCGGGCGGGGAGCTGTTTTTT. Translated, it gives CASSVSGTPGGELFF.

As concerns this clone: The same CDR3 can be traced to other DNA sequences in this sample. This sequence joins TRBV2 and TRBJ1-3, with 7 bases matching TRBD1. With V trimmed by 6 bases and J by 3 bases, 8 bases remained unmatched. CDR3 length: 15 amino acids. Per germline, CDR1 SNHLY and CDR2 FYNNEI. The CDR3 here is CASSPRQGGGNTIYF. Written as DNA, the CDR3 is TGTGCCAGCAGCCCTAGACAGGGTGGTGGAAACACCATATATTTT. Combining the CDR3 with reference TRBV2 and TRBJ1-3 gives the whole variable domain EPEVTQTPSHQVTQMGQEVILRCVPISNHLYFYWYRQILGQKVEFLVSFYNNEISEKSEIFDDQFSVERPDGSNFTLKIRSTKLEDSAMYFCASSPRQGGGNTIYFGEGSWLTVV.